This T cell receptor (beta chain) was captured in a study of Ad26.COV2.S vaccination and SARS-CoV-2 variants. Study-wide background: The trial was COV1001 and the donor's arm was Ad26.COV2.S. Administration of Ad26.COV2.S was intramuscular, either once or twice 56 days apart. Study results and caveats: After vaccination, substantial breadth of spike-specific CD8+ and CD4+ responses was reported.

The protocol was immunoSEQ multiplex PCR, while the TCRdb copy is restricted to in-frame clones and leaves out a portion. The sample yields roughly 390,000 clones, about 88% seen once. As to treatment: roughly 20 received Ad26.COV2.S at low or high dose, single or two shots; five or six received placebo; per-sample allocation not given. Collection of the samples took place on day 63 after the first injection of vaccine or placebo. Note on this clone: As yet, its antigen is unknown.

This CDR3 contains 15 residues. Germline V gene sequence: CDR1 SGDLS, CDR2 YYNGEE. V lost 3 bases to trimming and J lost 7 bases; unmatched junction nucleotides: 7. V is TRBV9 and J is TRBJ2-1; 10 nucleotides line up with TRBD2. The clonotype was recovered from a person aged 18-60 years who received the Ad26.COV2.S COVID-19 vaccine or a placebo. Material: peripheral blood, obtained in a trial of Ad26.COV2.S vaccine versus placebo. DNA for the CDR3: TGTGCCAGCAGCGGAAGCGGGGGGGCCCGGAATGAGCAGTTCTTC. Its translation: CASSGSGGARNEQFF. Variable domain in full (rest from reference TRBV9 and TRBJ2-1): DSGVTQTPKHLITATGQRVTLRCSPRSGDLSVYWYQQSLDQGLQFLIQYYNGEERAKGNILERFSAQQFPDLHSELNLSSLELGDSALYFCASSGSGGARNEQFFGPGTRLTVL.